This TCR beta chain stems from a study of T cell responses to AZD1222 COVID-19 vaccine. Assay used: immunoSEQ multiplex PCR; TCRdb lists only in-frame clones, some missing. The sample consists of roughly 120,000 clones, about 92% of them appearing once. V was shortened by 2 bases and J by 7 bases, with 11 bases between the two germline ends. The CDR3 loop spans 14 amino acids. Germline V gene lookup returns CDR1 KGHSH and CDR2 LQKENI. General study points: After the peak T cell response, and only then, were repertoires sampled.

As for this clone: As yet, its antigen is unknown.

The source material was peripheral blood, sampled 28 days after the second AZD1222 dose. This chain links TRBV18 with TRBJ1-4; a possible D gene is TRBD1 (6 bases). The receptor comes from an adult who received the AZD1222 COVID-19 vaccine. For the CDR3, the DNA is TGTGCCAGCTCACCAAGGGGGGGACGTGAAAAACTGTTTTTT. It is translated as CASSPRGGREKLFF.